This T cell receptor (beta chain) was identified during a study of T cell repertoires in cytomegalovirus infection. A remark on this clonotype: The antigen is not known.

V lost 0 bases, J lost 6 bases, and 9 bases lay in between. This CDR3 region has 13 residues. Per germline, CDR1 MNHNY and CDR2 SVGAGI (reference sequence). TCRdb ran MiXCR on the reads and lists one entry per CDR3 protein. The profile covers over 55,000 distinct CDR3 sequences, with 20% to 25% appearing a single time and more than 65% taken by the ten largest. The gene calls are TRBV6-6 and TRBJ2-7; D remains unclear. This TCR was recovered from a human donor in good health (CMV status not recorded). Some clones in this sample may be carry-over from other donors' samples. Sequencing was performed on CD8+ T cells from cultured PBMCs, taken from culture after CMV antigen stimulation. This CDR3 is CASSYSMLTEQYF. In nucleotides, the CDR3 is TGTGCCAGCAGTTACTCGATGTTGACCGAGCAGTACTTC.